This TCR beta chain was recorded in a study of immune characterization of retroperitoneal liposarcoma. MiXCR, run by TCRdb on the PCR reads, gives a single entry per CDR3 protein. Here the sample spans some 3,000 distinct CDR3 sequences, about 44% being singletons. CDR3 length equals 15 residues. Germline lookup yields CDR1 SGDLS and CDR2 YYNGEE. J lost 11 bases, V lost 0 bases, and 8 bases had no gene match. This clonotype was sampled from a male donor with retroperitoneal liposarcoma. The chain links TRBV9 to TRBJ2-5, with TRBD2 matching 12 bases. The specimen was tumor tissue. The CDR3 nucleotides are TGTGCCAGCAGCGTAGGACTAGCGGGAGCCTATGAGCAGTACTTC. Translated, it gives CASSVGLAGAYEQYF.